This T cell receptor (beta chain) was captured by sequencing in a study of neoadjuvant nivolumab and ipilimumab in lung cancer. Trimming left V 6 bases short and J 8 bases short, with 31 bases between. The CDR3 is made up of 18 amino acids. Germline CDR1 reads MNHEY; CDR2 reads SMNVEV (reference sequence). Here immunoSEQ multiplex PCR was the method, and the copy in TCRdb shows in-frame clones only, minus some. The repertoire holds approximately 6,200 clones, less than 70% seen once, with roughly 14% in the top ten. The chain joins TRBV27 to TRBJ1-1, with no clear D. The sequence derives from an adult with non-small cell lung cancer. The sample consisted of tumor tissue, taken after neoadjuvant nivolumab, alone or with ipilimumab, at or shortly before surgery. The CDR3 DNA reads TGTGCCAGCAGGATCACGCACCGGAACCCACGGGCCTTGGGAGAAGCTTTCTTT. This encodes CASRITHRNPRALGEAFF.